What follows are 19 T cell receptor beta chains derived from one specimen sequenced in a study of metastatic and nonmetastatic thyroid tumors. No patient had received any treatment before thyroid surgery. With MiXCR, TCRdb reprocessed the PCR reads. The data hold some 21,000 clones, with 22% observed a single time. The sample taken for sequencing was tumor tissue. Receptors originate from a female donor with papillary thyroid cancer or a benign thyroid nodule (not recorded which). Some clones in this sample may be carry-over from other donors' samples.

The chain combines TRBV20-1 with TRBJ2-1; D is unclear. Between the trimmed V and J ends, which lost 3 bases and 5 bases, there was a span of 17 bases. The CDR3 sequence is 15 residues long. Germline V CDR1 and CDR2: DFQATT, SNEGSKA (reference sequence). In nucleotides, the CDR3 is TGCAGTGCTAGTAATCTGATCAGAAGCCACAATGAGCAGTTCTTC. This encodes CSASNLIRSHNEQFF.

Ten or more counts support this clone. The chain is built from TRBV29-1 and TRBJ1-4; a weak D match, TRBD1 (6 bases). The germline V and J ends were trimmed by 6 bases and 7 bases, with 18 bases remaining between them. CDR1 SQVTM and CDR2 ANQGSEA come from the germline V gene. The CDR3 spans 14 residues. CDR3 amino acids: CSVGNRVEGEKLFF. The DNA of the CDR3 is TGCAGCGTCGGGAACAGGGTTGAGGGTGAAAAACTGTTTTTT.

The chain couples TRBV3-1 to TRBJ2-3, with a tentative D call TRBD2 (6 bases). CDR1 and CDR2 from the germline V gene are LGHDT and YNNKEL (reference sequence). Trimming took off 2 bases at V and 6 bases at J, with 18 bases between the two ends. The CDR3 has 16 amino acids. CDR3 loop: CASSQPRFGSMDTQYF. The CDR3 region has the DNA TGTGCCAGCAGCCAACCCCGGTTCGGGAGTATGGATACGCAGTATTTT.

In this sample, this clone turned up a few times. The chain has TRBV6-1 and TRBJ2-1; D gene unclear. This CDR3 has 14 residues. Trimming took off 2 bases at V and 1 base at J, with 6 bases between the two ends. CDR1 MNHNS and CDR2 SASEGT come from the germline V gene. CDR3 region: CASSEFKSYNEQFF. Here the CDR3 DNA reads TGTGCCAGCAGTGAATTTAAGTCCTACAATGAGCAGTTCTTC.

This clone was seen at least ten times. V is TRBV19 and J is TRBJ2-1; 10 bases map to TRBD2. The CDR3 runs to 17 residues. After removal of 5 bases from V and 3 bases from J, the junction contained 10 bases not matched to a gene. Germline CDR1 and CDR2: LNHDA and SQIVND (reference sequence). For the CDR3, the DNA is TGTGCCAGTAGTGCCCGACTAGCGGGTAGCGTCTACAATGAGCAGTTCTTC. It specifies CASSARLAGSVYNEQFF.

This clone was seen just once. The rearrangement uses TRBV5-1 and TRBJ1-5, with a tentative D call TRBD1 (5 bases). Trimming took off 1 base at V and 2 bases at J, with 10 bases between the two ends. The germline V gene encodes CDR1 SGHRS and CDR2 YFSETQ. The CDR3 runs 15 residues. CDR3 loop: CASSLMGGGNQPQHF. The CDR3 region has the DNA TGCGCCAGCAGCTTGATGGGGGGGGGCAATCAGCCCCAGCATTTT. Filled out from reference TRBV5-1 and TRBJ1-5, the complete variable domain reads KAGVTQTPRYLIKTRGQQVTLSCSPISGHRSVSWYQQTPGQGLQFLFEYFSETQRNKGNFPGRFSGRQFSNSRSEMNVSTLELGDSALYLCASSLMGGGNQPQHFGDGTRLSIL.

DNA for the CDR3: TGTGCCAGCAGTTACCACTGGACTAGCGGGAGAAGGTACGAGCAGTACTTC. Translated: CASSYHWTSGRRYEQYF. The V call is TRBV6-2 or TRBV6-3, the J call TRBJ2-7, with 13 bases identical to TRBD2. The CDR3 is 17 residues long. The V gene end was trimmed by 2 bases and the J gene end by 4 bases; junction bases not matched to a gene: 8. Germline assignment: CDR1 MNHEY and CDR2 SVGEGT.

This clone showed up many times. The chain uses TRBV2 and TRBJ2-7; 12 nucleotides match TRBD2. The ends lost 5 bases at V and 5 bases at J; junction bases unmatched: 7. CDR1 is SNHLY, CDR2 FYNNEI, per germline. CDR3 length: 15 residues. The CDR3 protein is CASSLPGLAGDEQYF. CDR3 nucleotides: TGTGCCAGCAGTCTACCGGGACTAGCGGGCGACGAGCAGTACTTC.

Regarding this clone: At one of its ends the junction is not consistent with the germline gene, which may arise from a read error. The chain employs TRBV7-7 and TRBJ1-1; 8 bases agree with TRBD1. The CDR3 is made up of 13 amino acids. CDR1 and CDR2 (germline): SSHAT, FNYEAQ (reference sequence). CDR3: CASSSDRATEAFF. DNA for the CDR3: TGTGCTAGCAGCTCGGACAGGGCCACTGAAGCTTTCTTT.

This clone was seen ten or more times. V is TRBV2 and J is TRBJ2-1, with 11 bases fitting TRBD2. J lost 5 bases, V lost 7 bases, and 10 bases had no gene match. Germline V gene sequence: CDR1 SNHLY, CDR2 FYNNEI. The CDR3 runs 16 residues. The CDR3 region has the DNA TGTGCCAGCAAGAAGACTAGCGGGACCTCGGACAATGAGCAGTTCTTC. It specifies CASKKTSGTSDNEQFF.

This clone occurred a few times. V gene TRBV20-1 combines with J gene TRBJ2-1; D might be TRBD1 or TRBD2, each matching 5 bases. Trimming pared 0 bases from V and 6 bases from J, leaving 21 bases between. This CDR3 region has 17 residues. Germline V gene sequence: CDR1 DFQATT, CDR2 SNEGSKA (reference sequence). Written as DNA, the CDR3 is TGCAGTGCTAGAGATTTTCAAACAGACACGAGGGGCAATGAGCAGTTCTTC. The encoded protein is CSARDFQTDTRGNEQFF.

This clone was picked up a small number of times. V and J are TRBV12-3 or TRBV12-4 and TRBJ1-3, with 8 positions matching TRBD1. Trimming took 6 bases from V and 0 from J; bases not matched to a gene: 4. The length of the CDR3 is 15 residues. CDR3 sequence reads: CASRGQAHSGNTIYF. CDR3 nucleotide sequence: TGTGCCAGCAGGGGACAGGCTCACTCTGGAAACACCATATATTTT.

By share of the sample, this clone is medium-sized. V usage is TRBV6-1 and J usage is TRBJ2-5; D not certain. CDR1 is MNHNS and CDR2 is SASEGT in the germline V gene. Trimming took 5 bases from V and 1 from J, leaving 8 bases between them. This CDR3 is 13 amino acids long. DNA of the CDR3: TGTGCCAGCAGTTTGCAGTTCCAAGAGACCCAGTACTTC. As protein: CASSLQFQETQYF.

In this sample, this clone turned up a few times. The J gene is TRBJ2-3, the V gene TRBV9, with 8 nucleotides matching TRBD2. V lost 3 bases, J lost 2 bases, and 14 bases stayed unmatched. CDR1 and CDR2 (germline): SGDLS, YYNGEE. CDR3 length: 18 amino acids. The CDR3 here is CASSAQTGLAGFTDTQYF. The CDR3 DNA reads TGTGCCAGCAGCGCCCAGACGGGGCTAGCGGGTTTCACAGATACGCAGTATTTT.

This clone came up a few times. Other DNA sequences in this sample translate to the same CDR3. The chain uses TRBV12-3 or TRBV12-4 and TRBJ2-1, with D perhaps matching TRBD2 (6 bases). The CDR3 is 15 amino acids. Trimming left V 2 bases short and J 5 bases short, with 13 bases between. The CDR3 reads CASSLRRAGHNEQFF. For the CDR3, the DNA is TGTGCCAGCAGTTTAAGGAGGGCAGGGCACAATGAGCAGTTCTTC.

This clone has ten or more counts. The CDR3 is CASSQHQNTEAFF. In nucleotides, the CDR3 is TGTGCCAGCAGCCAACATCAGAACACTGAAGCTTTCTTT. The chain combines TRBV3-1 with TRBJ1-1, with D unclear. The germline V and J ends were trimmed by 2 bases and 1 base, with 5 bases remaining between them. The CDR3 runs to 13 residues. Germline-derived CDR1 and CDR2 are LGHDT and YNNKEL (reference sequence).

This clone is medium-sized within its sample. The chain recombines TRBV6-2 or TRBV6-3 with TRBJ1-2, with 7 bases matching TRBD1. V lost 0 bases to trimming and J lost 5 bases; unmatched junction nucleotides: 6. From germline, CDR1 is MNHEY and CDR2 SVGEGT. This CDR3 spans 15 amino acids. The CDR3 region has the DNA TGTGCCAGCAGTTACTCGGAGGGACAGATGTATGGCTACACCTTC. Translated: CASSYSEGQMYGYTF.

This clone was observed a handful of times. The V call is TRBV6-2 or TRBV6-3, the J call TRBJ2-1; no definite D call. V dropped 6 bases and J dropped 0 bases, with 9 bases sitting between them. The CDR3 runs 14 residues. Germline V gene sequence: CDR1 MNHEY, CDR2 SVGEGT. The CDR3 region has the DNA TGTGCCAGCAGCCCCTCGAGCTCCTACAATGAGCAGTTCTTC. Its protein product is CASSPSSSYNEQFF.

The chain employs TRBV10-2 and TRBJ2-2, with D hard to call. CDR3 length: 12 residues. V was shortened by 3 bases and J by 7 bases, with 6 bases between the two germline ends. Germline CDR1 WSHSY, CDR2 SAAADI. CDR3 region: CASSDVIGELFF. The CDR3 DNA reads TGCGCCAGCAGTGATGTTATCGGGGAGCTGTTTTTT.